These 11 T cell receptor beta chains were all obtained from the same sample, sequenced in a study of regulatory T cells in long-lasting Graves disease. Building the TCR beta libraries relied on iRepertoire HTBI primers, and CDR3 regions underwent Arm-PCR. One entry per CDR3 protein, called by TCRdb with MiXCR from the multiplex PCR reads. The sample yields about 540,000 distinct CDR3 sequences, roughly 13% seen once. Indicated time point: newly diagnosed GD, antithyroid drugs for less than 3 months. After RNA was extracted from PBMCs, the TCR library was made from it. These data were likewise used in another study, on T cells in Graves' hyperthyroidism and ophthalmopathy.

The material sequenced was peripheral blood mononuclear cells (PBMCs), taken at new diagnosis, from a patient treated with antithyroid drugs. These TCRs come from a man aged 25-45 years with Graves disease.

This clonotype was seen many times. This sequence joins TRBV11-3 and TRBJ2-1, with TRBD1 identical over 12 bases. After removal of 0 bases from V and 7 bases from J, the junction contained 10 bases not matched to a gene. This CDR3 has 18 residues. Germline CDR1 is SGHNT and CDR2 is YENEEA. This CDR3 reads CASSLDLGGQGARNEQFF. As DNA, the CDR3 is TGTGCCAGCAGCTTAGATTTGGGGGGACAGGGGGCGAGGAATGAGCAGTTCTTC. The full variable domain, completed using reference TRBV11-3 and TRBJ2-1, is EAGVVQSPRYKIIEKKQPVAFWCNPISGHNTLYWYLQNLGQGPELLIRYENEEAVDDSQLPKDRFSAERLKGVDSTLKIQPAELGDSAVYLCASSLDLGGQGARNEQFFGPGTRLTVL.

The chain couples TRBV2 to TRBJ2-2; D unresolved. Germline assignment: CDR1 SNHLY and CDR2 FYNNEI. Trimming cost V 3 bases and J 6 bases, with 20 bases left between them. The CDR3 spans 17 residues. The CDR3 protein is CASSDGLIGLSPGELFF. The DNA for the CDR3 is TGTGCCAGCAGTGATGGGTTGATAGGGTTGAGTCCCGGGGAGCTGTTTTTT.

This clonotype was recorded at least ten times. V gene TRBV19 combines with J gene TRBJ2-1, with TRBD2 matching 11 bases. The CDR3 loop spans 20 amino acids. Germline V gene sequence: CDR1 LNHDA, CDR2 SQIVND (reference sequence). The trim removed 5 bases at V and 1 base at J, leaving 16 bases unmatched. The CDR3 DNA sequence: TGTGCCAGTAGTCCCCATCCCCCAACTAGCGGGAGAGGATCCTACAATGAGCAGTTCTTC. It translates to CASSPHPPTSGRGSYNEQFF.

This clonotype was counted ten times or more. CDR3 in amino acids: CSVETGMNTEAFF. DNA for the CDR3: TGCAGCGTAGAGACGGGGATGAACACTGAAGCTTTCTTT. The chain links TRBV29-1 to TRBJ1-1; the D is unclear. The germline gives CDR1 SQVTM, CDR2 ANQGSEA. Trimming took off 6 bases at V and 0 bases at J, with 11 bases between the two ends. This CDR3 contains 13 residues.

This clonotype was found many times. The V and J genes are TRBV11-1 and TRBJ1-2; possibly TRBD1 for D (6 bases). The CDR3 contains 12 residues. Per the germline V gene, CDR1 is SGHAT and CDR2 is FQDESV (reference sequence). The V end was cut by 5 bases, the J end by 8 bases, with 12 bases between. DNA for the CDR3: TGTGCCAGCAGCCCACAGGGAGACGGCTACACCTTC. It codes for CASSPQGDGYTF.

Comments on this clonotype: This may stem from a read error, because a much larger clone lies one nucleotide away. The chain carries TRBV6-1 and TRBJ1-5; TRBD1 matches 12 bases. CDR3 length equals 16 residues. Germline V gene data show CDR1 as MNHNS and CDR2 as SASEGT. The CDR3 nucleotides read TGTACCAGCAGTTCCTCGGGACAGGGGGCTAATCAGCCCCAGCATTTT. It specifies CTSSSSGQGANQPQHF.

The table lists this clonotype with a count of one. The chain uses TRBV5-1 and TRBJ1-1; TRBD1 matches 8 bases. Germline CDR1 reads SGHRS; CDR2 reads YFSETQ. There are 15 residues in the CDR3. V trimming: 3 bases; J trimming: 4 bases; junction bases outside the gene matches: 8. The CDR3 DNA reads TGCGCCAGCAGCTCCTCGGGACAGGTAGGCACTGAAGCTTTCTTT. Its translation is CASSSSGQVGTEAFF. Combining the CDR3 with reference TRBV5-1 and TRBJ1-1 gives the whole variable domain KAGVTQTPRYLIKTRGQQVTLSCSPISGHRSVSWYQQTPGQGLQFLFEYFSETQRNKGNFPGRFSGRQFSNSRSEMNVSTLELGDSALYLCASSSSGQVGTEAFFGQGTRLTVV.

In its sample, this clonotype was seen many times. The chain carries TRBV29-1 and TRBJ1-1; a weak D match, TRBD1 (5 bases). The ends were cut back, 0 bases at V and 12 bases at J, with 23 bases in the middle. The CDR3 is made up of 15 amino acids. Germline CDR1 and CDR2: SQVTM and ANQGSEA. CDR3 coding DNA: TGCAGCGTTGAAGATCTACGGGGGGTAATAAATGAGTCTTTCTTT. Translation gives CSVEDLRGVINESFF.

This clonotype was seen once. A much larger clone differs by one base, so this may be a read error. This chain links TRBV24-1 with TRBJ2-3; 10 bases align to TRBD2. Per the germline V gene, CDR1 is KGHDR and CDR2 is SFDVKD. This CDR3 contains 16 residues. The CDR3 sequence is CASSDPGLAEADTQYF. In DNA form, the CDR3 reads TGTGCCTCCAGTGACCCCGGACTAGCGGAGGCAGATACGCAGTATTTT.

This clonotype has only a few counts. The chain couples TRBV11-2 to TRBJ1-1; maybe TRBD1 (5 bases). Trimming left V 2 bases short and J 7 bases short, with 17 bases between. Looked up from germline, CDR1 is SGHAT and CDR2 is FQNNGV. The CDR3 sequence is 15 residues long. The CDR3 loop is CASSLLKGARIEAFF. Written as DNA, the CDR3 is TGTGCCAGCAGCTTATTAAAAGGGGCCCGGATTGAAGCTTTCTTT.

This clonotype was seen more than once but under ten times. The rearrangement links TRBV4-1 to TRBJ2-5; unclear D gene. This CDR3 is built from 12 residues. Trimming stripped 2 bases from V and 10 bases from J, with 11 bases between. Germline V gene data show CDR1 as MGHRA and CDR2 as YSYEKL. CDR3 coding DNA: TGCGCCAGCAGCCAAACCTCCGCGGTCCAGTACTTC. Its protein product is CASSQTSAVQYF.